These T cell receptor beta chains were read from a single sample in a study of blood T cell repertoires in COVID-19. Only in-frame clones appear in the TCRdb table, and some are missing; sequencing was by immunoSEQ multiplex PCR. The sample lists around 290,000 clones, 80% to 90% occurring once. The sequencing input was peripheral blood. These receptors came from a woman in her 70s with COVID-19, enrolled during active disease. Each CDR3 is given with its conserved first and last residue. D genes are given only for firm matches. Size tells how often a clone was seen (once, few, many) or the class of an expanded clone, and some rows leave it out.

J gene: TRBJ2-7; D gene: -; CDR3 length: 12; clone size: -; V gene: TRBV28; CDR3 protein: CASSWQGYEQYF; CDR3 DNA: TGTGCCAGCAGTTGGCAGGGGTACGAGCAGTACTTC
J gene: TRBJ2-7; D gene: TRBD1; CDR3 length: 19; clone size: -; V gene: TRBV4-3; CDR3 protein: CASSQELSYWDRDSYEQYF; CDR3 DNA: TGCGCCAGCAGCCAAGAGTTAAGTTACTGGGACAGGGACTCCTACGAGCAGTACTTC
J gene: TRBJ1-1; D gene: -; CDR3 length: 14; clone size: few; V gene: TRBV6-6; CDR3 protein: CASSWAVVETEAFF; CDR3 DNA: TGTGCCAGCAGTTGGGCCGTGGTAGAGACTGAAGCTTTCTTT
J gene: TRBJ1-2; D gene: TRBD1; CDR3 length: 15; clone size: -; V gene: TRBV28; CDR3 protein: CASSSPATQGYGYTF; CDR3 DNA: TGTGCCAGCAGTTCCCCAGCGACACAGGGGTATGGCTACACCTTC
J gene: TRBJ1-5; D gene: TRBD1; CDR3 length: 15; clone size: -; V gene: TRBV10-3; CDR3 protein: CAISEEQGSNQPQHF; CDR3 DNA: TGTGCCATCAGTGAGGAACAGGGGAGCAATCAGCCCCAGCATTTT
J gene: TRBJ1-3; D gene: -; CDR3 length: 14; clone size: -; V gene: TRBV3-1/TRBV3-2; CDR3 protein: CASSDSQRGNTIYF; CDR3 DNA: TGTGCCAGCAGCGACAGCCAACGCGGAAACACCATATATTTT
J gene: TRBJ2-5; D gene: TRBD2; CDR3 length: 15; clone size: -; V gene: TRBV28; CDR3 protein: CASIRSGGAPETQYF; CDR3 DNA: TGTGCCAGCATTAGAAGCGGGGGGGCCCCAGAGACCCAGTACTTC
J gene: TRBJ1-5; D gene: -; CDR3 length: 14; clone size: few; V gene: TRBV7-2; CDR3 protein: CASTQGSGNQPQHF; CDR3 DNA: TGTGCCAGCACCCAGGGGTCAGGGAATCAGCCCCAGCATTTT
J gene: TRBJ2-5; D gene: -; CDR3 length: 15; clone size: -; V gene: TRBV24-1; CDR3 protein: CATSRGTQGSETQYF; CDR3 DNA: TGTGCCACCAGTCGGGGGACCCAGGGTTCGGAGACCCAGTACTTC
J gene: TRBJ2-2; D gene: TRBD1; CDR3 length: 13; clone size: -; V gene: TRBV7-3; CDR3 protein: CASSRTGTGELFF; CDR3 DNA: TGTGCCAGCAGCCGGACAGGCACCGGGGAGCTGTTTTTT
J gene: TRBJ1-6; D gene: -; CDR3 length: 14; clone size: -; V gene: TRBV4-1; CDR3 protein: CASSPASGNSPLHF; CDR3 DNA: TGCGCCAGCAGCCCAGCATCGGGGAATTCACCCCTCCACTTT
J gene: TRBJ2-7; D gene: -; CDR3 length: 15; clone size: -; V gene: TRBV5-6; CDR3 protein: CASSLGGSGAYEQYF; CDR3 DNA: TGTGCCAGCAGCCTCGGGGGTAGTGGGGCGTACGAGCAGTACTTC
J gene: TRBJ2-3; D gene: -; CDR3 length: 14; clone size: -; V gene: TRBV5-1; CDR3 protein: CASRGGSFTDTQYF; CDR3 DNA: TGCGCCAGCAGAGGGGGTTCTTTCACAGATACGCAGTATTTT
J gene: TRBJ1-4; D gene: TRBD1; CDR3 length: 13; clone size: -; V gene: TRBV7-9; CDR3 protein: CASSFDRGEKLFF; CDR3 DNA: TGTGCCAGCAGCTTCGACAGGGGAGAAAAACTGTTTTTT
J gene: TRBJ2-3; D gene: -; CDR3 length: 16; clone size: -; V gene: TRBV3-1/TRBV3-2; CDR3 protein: CASSHRERVGTDTQYF; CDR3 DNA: TGTGCCAGCAGCCACAGAGAGCGGGTAGGCACAGATACGCAGTATTTT